The T cell receptor beta chain described here comes from a study of shared clonotypes between healthy human individuals. Findings of the study overall: Blood was the sole source, and tissue repertoires probably differ. Naive subsets usually exceeded memory subsets in estimated richness. Generation probabilities were higher for clonotypes shared across all four sorted-subset donors than for unshared ones.

Terminally differentiated effector memory CD45RA+ cells were excluded by CCR7 positive selection of CD45RO-negative cells. The trim removed 5 bases at V and 7 bases at J, leaving 6 bases unmatched. There are 13 residues in the CDR3. Germline assignment: CDR1 LNHDA and CDR2 SQIVND (reference sequence). Turning to this clone: The target antigen is unknown.

Profiling relied on immunoSEQ multiplex PCR, and the TCRdb table lists in-frame clones only, not all of them. The top ten clones hold roughly 1.2% of a sample with 1.5 million to 2.5 million clones, approximately 95% of them seen once. Sample: naive CD8+ T cells sorted from blood. V usage is TRBV19 and J usage is TRBJ2-3; 7 bases map to TRBD2. This receptor was obtained from a man in his late teens or twenties in good health. DNA for the CDR3: TGTGCCAGTAGTGTTTTGGGGGGGAATACGCAGTATTTT. This codes for CASSVLGGNTQYF.